This entry features one T cell receptor (beta chain) sequence. Trimming removed 7 bases at V and 0 bases at J, with 10 bases between. CDR1 is LNHDA and CDR2 is SQIVND in the germline V gene (reference sequence). The CDR3 covers 14 residues. The treatment is: around 19 received Ad26.COV2.S at low or high dose, single or two shots; about five received placebo; per-sample allocation not given. Samples were taken on day 63 after the first vaccine or placebo injection. The data belong to a study of Ad26.COV2.S vaccination and SARS-CoV-2 variants. Method: immunoSEQ multiplex PCR; TCRdb's copy keeps in-frame clones and lacks some. There are around 340,000 clones in the sample; about 85% occur only once, and roughly 6% lies in the top ten.

The sample here was peripheral blood, taken in a trial of Ad26.COV2.S vaccine versus placebo. The sequence was obtained from a person between 18 and 65 years old who received the Ad26.COV2.S COVID-19 vaccine or a placebo. The chain is built from TRBV19 and TRBJ1-3; D is unclear. CDR3 region: CASNKAGSGNTIYF. The CDR3 coding sequence is TGTGCCAGTAACAAGGCGGGCTCTGGAAACACCATATATTTT.